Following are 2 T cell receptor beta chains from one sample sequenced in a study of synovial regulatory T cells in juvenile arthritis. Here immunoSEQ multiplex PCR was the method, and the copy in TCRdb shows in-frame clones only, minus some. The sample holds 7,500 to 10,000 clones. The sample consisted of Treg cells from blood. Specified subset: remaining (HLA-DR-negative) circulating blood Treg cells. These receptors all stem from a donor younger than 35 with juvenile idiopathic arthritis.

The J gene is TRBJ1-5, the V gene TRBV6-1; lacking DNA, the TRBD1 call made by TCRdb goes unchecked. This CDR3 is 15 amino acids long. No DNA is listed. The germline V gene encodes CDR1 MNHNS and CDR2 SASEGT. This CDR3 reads CASSEETGSRQPQHF.

CDR3 protein: CASSLRPAAYEQYF. This chain links TRBV6-1 with TRBJ2-7; the TRBD2 assignment by TCRdb is unverifiable without DNA. Per germline, CDR1 MNHNS and CDR2 SASEGT. The CDR3 length is 14 residues. No DNA sequence was recorded.